A selection of T cell receptor beta chains follows, all from one sample in a study of T-cell reconstitution after alpha-beta-depleted transplantation in children. TCRdb used MiXCR to reprocess the PCR reads, holding one entry per CDR3 protein. In the table there are about 610,000 distinct CDR3 sequences, over 20% of which are singletons. Sample: PBMCs, taken before TCRalphabeta/CD19-depleted stem cell transplant. All receptors derive from a boy in the first two years of life with Wiskott-Aldrich syndrome, due to receive a stem cell transplant. Each CDR3 is given with its conserved first and last residue. The D gene is left open where the match is weak. Part of the rows lack a size; the others show once, few, many or a class for expanded clones.

NA TRBJ2-5 NA TRBV15 17 TGTGCCACCAGCAGAGTCCCCCCCGCTAGAGCAAGGGAGACCCAGTACTTC CATSRVPPARARETQYF
NA TRBJ2-7 NA TRBV5-1 13 TGCGCCAGCAGGAAACGGGACGGCTACGAGCAGTACTTC CASRKRDGYEQYF
TRBD2 TRBJ2-1 NA TRBV5-1 15 TGCGCCAGCAGCTTGGTCCTAGCGGGCCTCGACGAGCAGTTCTTC CASSLVLAGLDEQFF
TRBD1 TRBJ1-1 few TRBV27 16 TGTGCCAGCAGTGTTAACAGGGGGCGGCCGGACACTGAAGCTTTCTTT CASSVNRGRPDTEAFF
TRBD2 TRBJ2-1 NA TRBV18 16 TGTGCCAGCTCACCCATTCAACTAGCGGGAGAACATGAGCAGTTCTTC CASSPIQLAGEHEQFF
NA TRBJ2-5 few TRBV9 17 TGTGCCAGCAGCGTAGGGGGATCCCCAAGTCTGGCGGAGACCCAGTACTTC CASSVGGSPSLAETQYF
NA TRBJ2-1 NA TRBV9 16 TGTGCCAGCAGCGGAAAAGCGGCCTCGTCGTACAATGAGCAGTTCTTC CASSGKAASSYNEQFF
TRBD2 TRBJ2-1 NA TRBV7-2 18 TGTGCCAGCAGCCAGCGACTAGCGGGAGTTTTCGGCTACAATGAGCAGTTCTTC CASSQRLAGVFGYNEQFF
TRBD1 TRBJ1-5 few TRBV10-3 19 TGTGCCATCAGTGAGTCGCACCGGGACAGGATTTATAGCAATCAGCCCCAGCATTTT CAISESHRDRIYSNQPQHF
TRBD2 TRBJ2-1 NA TRBV5-1 12 TGCGCCAGCACTAGCGGGATAAATGAGCAGTTCTTC CASTSGINEQFF
TRBD1 TRBJ1-1 NA TRBV7-9 16 TGTGCCAGCAGCTCCTGGACAGGAGGTGTGGACACTGAAGCTTTCTTT CASSSWTGGVDTEAFF
NA TRBJ2-1 NA TRBV20-1 16 TGCAGTGCTAGAGACGTCGGGATGAGCTCCTACAATGAGCAGTTCTTC CSARDVGMSSYNEQFF
TRBD2 TRBJ2-1 few TRBV5-1 16 TGCGCCAGCAGCTTGGATAGACTAGCGGGAGCCGGTGAGCAGTTCTTC CASSLDRLAGAGEQFF
NA TRBJ2-5 few TRBV29-1 12 TGCAGCGTTCCCGGACACAAAGAGACCCAGTACTTC CSVPGHKETQYF
NA TRBJ1-1 NA TRBV29-1 13 TGCAGCGTTCGGGGCAGACAAAACACTGAAGCTTTCTTT CSVRGRQNTEAFF
NA TRBJ2-7 few TRBV20-1 12 TGCAGTGCTAGAGCGCCGACCTACGAGCAGTACTTC CSARAPTYEQYF
TRBD2 TRBJ2-7 NA TRBV29-1 13 TGCAGCGTTGTGGCTAGCGGGCCCTACGAGCAGTACTTC CSVVASGPYEQYF
TRBD2 TRBJ2-1 few TRBV28 16 TGTGCCAGCAGTTTTCCCGCTAGCGGGAGTTACAATGAGCAGTTCTTC CASSFPASGSYNEQFF